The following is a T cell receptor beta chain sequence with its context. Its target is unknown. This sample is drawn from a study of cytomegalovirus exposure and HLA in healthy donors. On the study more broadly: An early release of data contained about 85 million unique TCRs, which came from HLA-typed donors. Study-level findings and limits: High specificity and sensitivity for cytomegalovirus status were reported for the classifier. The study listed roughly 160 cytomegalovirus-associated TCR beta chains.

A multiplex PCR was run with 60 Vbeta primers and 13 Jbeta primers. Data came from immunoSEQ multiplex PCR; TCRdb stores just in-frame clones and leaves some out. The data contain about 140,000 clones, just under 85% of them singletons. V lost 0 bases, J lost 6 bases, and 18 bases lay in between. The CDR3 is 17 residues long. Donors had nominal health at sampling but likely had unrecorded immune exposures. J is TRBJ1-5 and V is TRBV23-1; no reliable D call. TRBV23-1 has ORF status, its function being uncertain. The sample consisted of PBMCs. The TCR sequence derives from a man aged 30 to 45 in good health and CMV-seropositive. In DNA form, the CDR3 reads TGCGCCAGCAGTCAATCCTCGTCCGAGGGATGGTGTCAGCCCCAGCATTTT. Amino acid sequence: CASSQSSSEGWCQPQHF.